Below are 25 T cell receptor beta chains sequenced from a single sample in a study of shared clonotypes between healthy human individuals. Repertoires were generated with immunoSEQ multiplex PCR, while TCRdb's copy carries only in-frame clones and drops some. The sample yields about 960,000 clones, approximately 80% seen once. The sequenced material came from memory CD4+ T cells sorted from blood. Subset in this sample: CD45RA-negative fraction. The source of these receptors is a man between 18 and 29 years old in good health.

The V call is TRBV7-9, the J call TRBJ2-3; 7 bases fit TRBD1. Germline CDR1 reads SEHNR; CDR2 reads FQNEAQ (reference sequence). The CDR3 has 15 residues. Unmatched junction bases numbered 2, after V lost 1 base and J lost 1 base. CDR3 protein: CASSLGQGGTDTQYF. CDR3 bases: TGTGCCAGCAGCTTAGGACAGGGTGGCACAGATACGCAGTATTTT.

The chain recombines TRBV29-1 with TRBJ2-3, with D perhaps matching TRBD1 (7 bases). The germline V and J ends were trimmed by 7 bases and 1 base, with 15 bases remaining between them. The length of the CDR3 is 14 residues. In germline, CDR1 is SQVTM, CDR2 ANQGSEA. The chain's CDR3 is CSGAGGRGTDTQYF. The CDR3 DNA is TGCAGCGGGGCAGGGGGGAGAGGCACAGATACGCAGTATTTT.

V is TRBV2 and J is TRBJ2-3; 8 nucleotides line up with TRBD2. Per the germline V gene, CDR1 is SNHLY and CDR2 is FYNNEI. The CDR3 is 16 residues long. J was trimmed by 0 bases and V by 6 bases; bases with no gene match: 8. Written as DNA, the CDR3 is TGTGCCAGCAGAGCTACTAGCGGCTCTAGCACAGATACGCAGTATTTT. Residues: CASRATSGSSTDTQYF.

CDR3: CASSLDPGGGPYEQYF. The DNA for the CDR3 is TGTGCCAGCAGCTTAGATCCCGGTGGGGGGCCGTACGAGCAGTACTTC. The chain has TRBV11-2 and TRBJ2-7; TRBD1 or TRBD2 may be the D gene (6 bases each). Germline V gives CDR1 SGHAT, CDR2 FQNNGV. The ends were cut back, 0 bases at V and 4 bases at J, with 16 bases in the middle. The CDR3 runs 16 residues.

The chain links TRBV30 to TRBJ2-5, with TRBD2 identical over 7 bases. The trim removed 2 bases at V and 1 base at J, leaving 13 bases unmatched. The germline CDR1 and CDR2 sequences are GTSNPN and SVGIG (reference sequence). The CDR3 runs to 17 residues. CDR3 sequence: CAWSRPLGGTLQETQYF. CDR3 bases: TGTGCCTGGAGTCGTCCGTTGGGAGGGACGCTCCAAGAGACCCAGTACTTC.

CDR3 loop: CASSEPAYEQYF. In DNA, the CDR3 is TGTGCCAGCAGCGAGCCCGCCTACGAGCAGTACTTC. The rearrangement joins TRBV2 to TRBJ2-7; no clear D. This CDR3 is built from 12 residues. In germline, CDR1 is SNHLY, CDR2 FYNNEI. V lost 6 bases, J lost 2 bases, and 8 bases lay in between.

The V call is TRBV10-3, the J call TRBJ2-1, with 8 nucleotides matching TRBD2. The V and J ends lost 8 bases and 2 bases, in that order; junction bases with no gene match: 8. The CDR3 extends over 15 amino acids. CDR1 is ENHRY, CDR2 SYGVKD, per germline. CDR3 DNA: TGTGCCATCCATGAGAGCGGGGGCCCCTACAATGAGCAGTTCTTC. It is translated as CAIHESGGPYNEQFF.

The chain couples TRBV11-3 to TRBJ1-3; 7 bases fit TRBD1. J was trimmed by 5 bases and V by 6 bases; bases with no gene match: 10. The CDR3 consists of 15 residues. Germline V gives CDR1 SGHNT, CDR2 YENEEA. CDR3 DNA sequence: TGTGCCAGCAGTGACGGACAGGTTCTTAGAAACACCATATATTTT. Translating it yields CASSDGQVLRNTIYF. Drawing the rest from reference TRBV11-3 and TRBJ1-3, the complete variable domain is EAGVVQSPRYKIIEKKQPVAFWCNPISGHNTLYWYLQNLGQGPELLIRYENEEAVDDSQLPKDRFSAERLKGVDSTLKIQPAELGDSAVYLCASSDGQVLRNTIYFGEGSWLTVV.

V is TRBV5-6 and J is TRBJ2-5, with D tentatively TRBD1 (5 bases). Germline CDR1 SGHDT, CDR2 YYEEEE. The length of the CDR3 is 16 residues. Trimming removed 4 bases at V and 4 bases at J, with 20 bases between. CDR3 DNA: TGTGCCAGCAGCCCCTATCTACAGGACCCAGGAGAGACCCAGTACTTC. Translation: CASSPYLQDPGETQYF.

The rearrangement links TRBV6-6 to TRBJ2-3; D may match TRBD1 or TRBD2 (5 bases each). Germline CDR1 is MNHNY and CDR2 is SVGAGI (reference sequence). V was cut by 3 bases and J by 10 bases, with 11 bases left in between. The CDR3 runs 12 residues. The CDR3 DNA follows: TGTGCCAGCAGTTATGGGGGAAAGTCGCAGTATTTT. Translating it yields CASSYGGKSQYF.

J is TRBJ1-1 and V is TRBV5-1, with D tentatively TRBD1 (5 bases). V lost 4 bases and J lost 4, with 14 bases in between. The CDR3 is 14 residues long. CDR1 SGHRS and CDR2 YFSETQ come from the germline V gene. Here the CDR3 DNA reads TGCGCCAGCAGCACTCTCGGGACTCTCACTGAAGCTTTCTTT. It is translated as CASSTLGTLTEAFF.

This chain uses TRBV12-5 with TRBJ1-5; D not resolved. V lost 3 bases and J lost 4, with 4 bases in between. This CDR3 has 12 residues. Per germline, CDR1 LGHNT and CDR2 FRNRAP. The CDR3 nucleotides read TGTGCTAGTGGTTTTTCTAATCAGCCCCAGCATTTT. Encoded protein: CASGFSNQPQHF.

This chain connects TRBV5-4 to TRBJ1-2; a weak D match, TRBD1 (6 bases). V dropped 3 bases and J dropped 1 base, with 13 bases sitting between them. This CDR3 has 15 amino acids. Germline V gene sequence: CDR1 SGHNT, CDR2 YYREEE (reference sequence). The CDR3 coding sequence is TGTGCCAGCAGCTGGGGGCTAGCCCTTAACTATGGCTACACCTTC. Encoded protein: CASSWGLALNYGYTF.

V usage is TRBV2 and J usage is TRBJ2-1; D not resolved. V lost 3 bases and J lost 10, with 7 bases in between. The CDR3 is 11 amino acids. Germline CDR1 is SNHLY and CDR2 is FYNNEI. CDR3 DNA sequence: TGTGCCAGCAGTGAGGTTCAGGAGCAGTTCTTC. Translating gives CASSEVQEQFF.

This clone showed up many times. At the DNA level, this CDR3 is encoded by other sequences in the same sample as well. The gene calls are TRBV11-2 and TRBJ1-3, with a weak D call TRBD1 (5 bases). The CDR3 is made up of 15 amino acids. Trimming took off 5 bases at V and 0 bases at J, with 11 bases between the two ends. Germline V gene data show CDR1 as SGHAT and CDR2 as FQNNGV. The CDR3 loop is CASSLGVSSGNTIYF. The CDR3 DNA reads as TGTGCCAGCAGCCTAGGGGTTAGCTCTGGAAACACCATATATTTT.

This clone was counted once. This chain links TRBV6-5 with TRBJ2-7, with 8 bases aligning to TRBD1. This CDR3 contains 13 residues. The germline V gene encodes CDR1 MNHEY and CDR2 SVGAGI. The ends lost 7 bases at V and 2 bases at J; junction bases unmatched: 4. The CDR3 here is CASTPTGAYEQYF. CDR3 nucleotides: TGTGCCAGCACCCCGACAGGGGCCTACGAGCAGTACTTC.

The chain recombines TRBV10-1 with TRBJ2-7, with 9 bases that match TRBD1. The CDR3 length is 14 residues. CDR1 and CDR2 from the germline V gene are WNHNN and SYGVQD (reference sequence). V lost 3 bases, J lost 5 bases, and 5 bases stayed unmatched. The CDR3 sequence: CASSEGTGNDEQYF. The CDR3 region has the DNA TGCGCCAGCAGTGAAGGGACAGGGAACGACGAGCAGTACTTC.

Of note for this clone: Other DNA sequences in the same sample also yield this CDR3. The rearrangement uses TRBV10-3 and TRBJ2-1, with D maybe TRBD2 (6 bases). Trimming cost V 0 bases and J 2 bases, with 8 bases left between them. This CDR3 comprises 15 residues. CDR1 is ENHRY and CDR2 is SYGVKD in the germline V gene. The CDR3 DNA follows: TGTGCCATCAGTGAGTCGGGGGGAGCCTACAATGAGCAGTTCTTC. This gives the protein CAISESGGAYNEQFF.

The chain has TRBV2 and TRBJ1-3, with D unclear. Germline V gives CDR1 SNHLY, CDR2 FYNNEI. The CDR3 is 12 amino acids. Trimming left V 6 bases short and J 4 bases short, with 7 bases between. The CDR3 coding sequence is TGTGCCAGCAGCGATCAAGGAAACACCATATATTTT. Protein: CASSDQGNTIYF.

The chain employs TRBV25-1 and TRBJ2-7; TRBD1 aligns across 7 bases. The V and J ends lost 5 bases and 7 bases, in that order; junction bases with no gene match: 11. The CDR3 sequence is 14 residues long. Germline loops: CDR1 MGHDK, CDR2 SYGVNS. In nucleotides, the CDR3 is TGTGCCAGCAGTTTACGGGACAGTGCCCCGGAGCAGTACTTC. Its protein product is CASSLRDSAPEQYF.

This clone was detected only once. The chain's CDR3 is CASNSGGSNQPQHF. The CDR3 DNA reads TGTGCCAGCAATTCGGGGGGTAGCAATCAGCCCCAGCATTTT. The chain carries TRBV6-5 and TRBJ1-5, with D possibly TRBD1 on 5 matching bases. The CDR3 has 14 residues. Germline assignment: CDR1 MNHEY and CDR2 SVGAGI. Trimming took off 7 bases at V and 0 bases at J, with 10 bases between the two ends.

This clone was seen once. The CDR3 loop is CAGTGVTYEQYF. The CDR3 DNA reads as TGTGCCGGAACCGGGGTTACCTACGAGCAGTACTTC. The chain has TRBV6-4 and TRBJ2-7; a possible D gene is TRBD2 (5 bases). Trimming cost V 11 bases and J 2 bases, with 13 bases left between them. CDR3 length: 12 residues. The germline V gene encodes CDR1 MRHNA and CDR2 SNTAGT.

V usage is TRBV7-9 and J usage is TRBJ2-5; 9 bases are a match to TRBD2. Germline V gives CDR1 SEHNR, CDR2 FQNEAQ (reference sequence). Trimming removed 6 bases from V and 2 bases from J; junction bases left unmatched: 10. CDR3 length: 16 residues. In DNA form, the CDR3 reads TGTGCCAGCAGTTACTTAAGCGGGGGGAAACAAGAGACCCAGTACTTC. Translating gives CASSYLSGGKQETQYF. The variable domain in full, with the rest retrieved from reference TRBV7-9 and TRBJ2-5, is DTGVSQNPRHKITKRGQNVTFRCDPISEHNRLYWYRQTLGQGPEFLTYFQNEAQLEKSRLLSDRFSAERPKGSFSTLEIQRTEQGDSAMYLCASSYLSGGKQETQYFGPGTRLLVL.

The chain joins TRBV10-3 to TRBJ2-7, with 13 bases that match TRBD2. Trimming removed 10 bases from V and 4 bases from J; junction bases left unmatched: 22. CDR1 is ENHRY, CDR2 SYGVKD, per germline. CDR3 length: 19 residues. The CDR3 nucleotides are TGTGCCACAACGTTGGGACAGGCAGGACTAGCGGGAGTGGGGTACGAGCAGTACTTC. Protein product: CATTLGQAGLAGVGYEQYF.

This clone showed up just a few times. Other DNA sequences from this sample encode an identical CDR3 as well. The V call is TRBV30, the J call TRBJ1-1; a weak D match, TRBD1 (5 bases). The CDR3 is made up of 13 amino acids. CDR1 is GTSNPN, CDR2 SVGIG, per germline (reference sequence). V lost 2 bases to trimming and J lost 5 bases, with 12 bases between them. The DNA of the CDR3 is TGTGCCTGGAGTAGAACCGGGGGGACTGAAGCTTTCTTT. It encodes CAWSRTGGTEAFF.